The TCR beta chain under discussion was sequenced for a study of blood T cell repertoires in COVID-19. Across the whole study: Nucleic acid was either cDNA or gDNA, and it came from T cells, B-cell-depleted T cells, or PBMCs.

Authors' analysis steps: Amplification with reference gene primers provided the estimates of nucleated cell counts. TCRdb keeps only in-frame clones here, not all; method: immunoSEQ multiplex PCR. V and J calls and clone size are those listed in that table; D and trimming were worked out from the DNA. Found here are over 60,000 clones, roughly 89% of them singletons; the top ten hold about 5%. V lost 5 bases and J lost 3; bases outside the gene matches: 5. The CDR3 contains 14 residues. The V gene's germline CDR1 is SEHNR and CDR2 FQNEAQ (reference sequence). The source of this sequence is a man aged 50-60 years with acute or convalescent COVID-19. The V gene is TRBV7-9, the J gene TRBJ2-7, with TRBD1 identical over 9 bases. Source material: peripheral blood. CDR3 in amino acids: CASSPTGGSYEQYF. As DNA, the CDR3 is TGTGCCAGCAGCCCCACAGGGGGCAGCTACGAGCAGTACTTC.